This TCR beta chain was sequenced in a study of T cell repertoires in cytomegalovirus infection. The CDR3 extends over 14 amino acids. This clonotype was detected ten times or more. At one end, the junction sequence differs from germline, possibly due to a read error. MiXCR, run by TCRdb on the reads, gives a single entry per CDR3 protein. Among approximately 500,000 distinct CDR3 sequences listed, approximately 10% were seen once. The V call is TRBV12-3 or TRBV12-4, the J call TRBJ2-5; 10 bases are shared with TRBD2. The origin of this receptor is a human donor in good health (CMV status not recorded). Some clones in this sample may be carry-over from other donors' samples. Material for sequencing was PBMCs. The CDR3: CASSLAGERETQYF. In DNA form, the CDR3 reads TGTGCCAGCAGTCTAGCGGGGGAAAGAGAGACCCAGTACTTC.